The clone carrying this T cell receptor (beta chain) was counted many times. This sample is drawn from a study of regulatory T cells in long-lasting Graves disease. At the level of the study: Graves' patients, newly diagnosed, had taken antithyroid drugs under 3 months.

Construction of TCR beta libraries relied on iRepertoire HTBI primers and on Arm-PCR targeting CDR3 regions. TCRdb used MiXCR to reprocess the multiplex PCR reads, holding one entry per CDR3 protein. This sample has around 250,000 distinct CDR3 sequences, with 15% to 20% found just once. Time point defined: newly diagnosed GD, antithyroid drugs for less than 3 months. From RNA extracted from PBMCs, the TCR library was made. One endocrinology department in Xi'an, China, was where patients came from. Another study also made use of these data, one on T cells in Graves' hyperthyroidism and ophthalmopathy. Per that study: Using the HTBI primer set, a first-round RT-PCR was run on the TCR CDR3.

This TCR came from a woman in her 30s with Graves disease. Sequences were derived from peripheral blood mononuclear cells (PBMCs), sampled at new diagnosis, from a patient treated with antithyroid drugs.

CDR3 DNA sequence: TGCGCCAGCAGCGAAGGGAAGTACCCGAATTCACCCCTCCACTTT. Translation gives CASSEGKYPNSPLHF. The chain joins TRBV5-1 to TRBJ1-6, with D uncertain. Germline lookup yields CDR1 SGHRS and CDR2 YFSETQ. The CDR3 loop spans 15 amino acids. V lost 4 bases to trimming and J lost 7 bases, with 15 bases between them.